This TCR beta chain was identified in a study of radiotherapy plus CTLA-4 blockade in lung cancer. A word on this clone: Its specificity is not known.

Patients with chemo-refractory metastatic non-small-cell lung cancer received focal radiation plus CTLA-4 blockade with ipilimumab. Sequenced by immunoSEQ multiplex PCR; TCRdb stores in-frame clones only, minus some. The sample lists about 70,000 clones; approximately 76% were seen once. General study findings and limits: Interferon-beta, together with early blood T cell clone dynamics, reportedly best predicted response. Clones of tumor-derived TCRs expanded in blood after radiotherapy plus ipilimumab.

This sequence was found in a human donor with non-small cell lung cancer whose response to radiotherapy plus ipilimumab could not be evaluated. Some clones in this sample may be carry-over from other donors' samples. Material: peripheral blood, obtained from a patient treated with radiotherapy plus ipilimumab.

CDR3 DNA: TGTGCCAGCAGCTTTACCACAACGAATCCCTACGAGCAGTACTTC. Protein product: CASSFTTTNPYEQYF. J is TRBJ2-7 and V is TRBV5-6; unclear D gene. Germline V gene data show CDR1 as SGHDT and CDR2 as YYEEEE. V was cut by 2 bases and J by 2 bases, with 14 bases left in between. The CDR3 contains 15 residues.